One and the same sample provided the 10 T cell receptor beta chains below, sequenced in a study of regulatory T cells in long-lasting Graves disease. Time point defined: newly diagnosed GD, antithyroid drugs for less than 3 months. Extracted RNA from PBMCs served as the source of the TCR library. Investigators prepared the TCR beta libraries by applying iRepertoire HTBI primers and Arm-PCR of CDR3 regions. MiXCR, run by TCRdb on the multiplex PCR reads, gives a single entry per CDR3 protein. The sample gives about 370,000 distinct CDR3 sequences, around 15% of which show up once; about a fifth is in the top ten. Material: peripheral blood mononuclear cells (PBMCs), obtained at new diagnosis, from a patient treated with antithyroid drugs. The receptor source for this set is a female donor with Graves disease.

This clonotype was detected ten times or more. The V gene is TRBV2, the J gene TRBJ1-2, with 8 positions matching TRBD1. V lost 7 bases, J lost 1 base, and 8 bases stayed unmatched. The CDR3 contains 15 residues. The germline CDR1 and CDR2 sequences are SNHLY and FYNNEI. CDR3: CASTRTTGVNYGYTF. DNA of the CDR3: TGTGCCAGCACCAGAACGACAGGGGTTAACTATGGCTACACCTTC.

This clonotype was observed at least ten times. This rearrangement joins TRBV5-1 to TRBJ2-1; 15 positions agree with TRBD2. This CDR3 is 16 amino acids long. Germline V gene lookup returns CDR1 SGHRS and CDR2 YFSETQ. V lost 1 base, J lost 9 bases, and 5 bases stayed unmatched. CDR3 sequence reads: CASSLRTSGGAAEQFF. For the CDR3, the DNA is TGCGCCAGCAGCTTGCGGACTAGCGGGGGGGCCGCTGAGCAGTTCTTC.

With regard to this clonotype: Since a much larger clone is just one base distant, this may be a read error. The chain is built from TRBV7-2 and TRBJ2-7, with TRBD2 as a possible D gene (5 bases). Germline CDR1 and CDR2: SGHTA and FQGNSA. V lost 1 base, J lost 4 bases, and 14 bases lay in between. The CDR3 spans 15 residues. CDR3 loop: CASSLDLRRNYEQYF. CDR3 DNA sequence: TGTGCCAGCAGCTTAGATTTGCGGAGGAATTACGAGCAGTACTTC.

This clonotype was counted ten times or more. The V call is TRBV12-3 or TRBV12-4, the J call TRBJ2-1; D is unresolved. The CDR3 contains 15 residues. V shed 6 bases and J shed 1 base, with 13 bases lying between them. The CDR3 region is CASSFNSISYNEQFF. CDR3 coding DNA: TGTGCCAGCAGCTTCAACTCCATTTCCTACAATGAGCAGTTCTTC.

The sample holds many counts of this clonotype. CDR3 protein: CASSSRRGRLYNEQFF. The CDR3 DNA is TGTGCCAGCAGTTCCCGACGGGGGCGTCTATACAATGAGCAGTTCTTC. The chain combines TRBV12-3 or TRBV12-4 with TRBJ2-1; D may match TRBD1 or TRBD2 (6 bases each). Trimming removed 4 bases at V and 4 bases at J, with 17 bases between. This CDR3 region has 16 residues.

This clonotype was observed many times. V and J are TRBV28 and TRBJ2-7; 10 positions match TRBD1. Looked up from germline, CDR1 is MDHEN and CDR2 is SYDVKM. Unmatched junction bases numbered 7, after V lost 1 base and J lost 4 bases. This CDR3 has 16 residues. The CDR3 spells CASSLFGTGVLYEQYF. CDR3 DNA sequence: TGTGCCAGCAGTTTATTTGGGACAGGGGTCTTGTACGAGCAGTACTTC.

For this clonotype: A read error likely explains this, since a far larger clone differs by one base. This sequence joins TRBV6-4 and TRBJ1-1, with D possibly being TRBD1 (6 bases). The V end lost 7 bases, the J end lost 1 base, and 31 bases lay between the germline ends. Germline V gene lookup returns CDR1 MRHNA and CDR2 SNTAGT. This CDR3 is 20 amino acids long. The CDR3 DNA follows: TGTGCCAGCACCCAACGGGGGGGGGCGGTACGATATGAAGCGAACACTGAAGCTTTCTTT. This sequence encodes CASTQRGGAVRYEANTEAFF.

The genes are TRBV2 and TRBJ2-1; 9 bases are a match to TRBD1. CDR3 length: 15 residues. The J segment lost 7 bases and the V segment lost 6 bases, leaving 10 bases of the junction unmatched. Germline loops: CDR1 SNHLY, CDR2 FYNNEI. CDR3 DNA sequence: TGTGCCAGCAGCGGGGACAGGGAGGTGAGGAATGAGCAGTTCTTC. It specifies CASSGDREVRNEQFF.

This chain connects TRBV2 to TRBJ2-1, with 15 bases matching TRBD2. The V segment lost 6 bases and the J segment 6 bases; nucleotides outside the gene matches: 3. CDR1 is SNHLY and CDR2 is FYNNEI in the germline V gene. The CDR3 loop spans 15 amino acids. For the CDR3, the DNA is TGTGCCAGCAGCAGGACTAGCGGGGGGGCCAATGAGCAGTTCTTC. Translation gives CASSRTSGGANEQFF.

The gene calls are TRBV6-1 and TRBJ1-2, with TRBD1 matching over 8 bases. Germline CDR1 reads MNHNS; CDR2 reads SASEGT. There are 16 residues in the CDR3. V lost 11 bases, J lost 2 bases, and 16 bases stayed unmatched. The CDR3 region is CAGARDRSRGNYGYTF. CDR3 nucleotides: TGTGCCGGGGCCCGGGACAGGTCCCGCGGCAACTATGGCTACACCTTC.